Listed below are T cell receptor beta chains from one sample, sequenced in a study of a mutant IDH1 vaccine in newly diagnosed glioma. Clones were read by immunoSEQ multiplex PCR, and TCRdb kept only the in-frame ones, dropping some. The sample shows 80,000 to 100,000 clones, around 79% of them seen only once. The source was PBMCs, collected from a glioma patient treated with radiotherapy, temozolomide or both. These receptors all stem from a man aged 35-49 years with glioma. Some clones in this sample may be carry-over from other donors' samples. Each CDR3 is given with its conserved first and last residue. The order of the fields is J gene, D gene, clone size, V gene, CDR3 protein, CDR3 DNA. D genes are given only for firm matches. Part of the rows lack a size; the others show once, few, many or a class for expanded clones.

TRBJ1-6	.	once	TRBV30	CAWSVQAGNSPLHF	TGTGCCTGGAGTGTACAAGCCGGTAATTCACCCCTCCACTTT
TRBJ2-7	.	.	TRBV2	CASSERSSYEQYF	TGTGCCAGCAGTGAGAGGAGCTCCTACGAGCAGTACTTC
TRBJ1-3	.	.	TRBV2	CASSGRPGNTIYF	TGTGCCAGCAGTGGCCGACCTGGAAACACCATATATTTT
TRBJ2-3	TRBD2	.	TRBV7-9	CASTPLVAGGADTQYF	TGTGCCAGCACCCCTTTAGTGGCGGGGGGGGCAGATACGCAGTATTTT
TRBJ1-5	.	once	TRBV7-9	CASSSSGGRRNQPQHF	TGTGCCAGCAGCTCTAGCGGGGGTCGGCGGAATCAGCCCCAGCATTTT
TRBJ2-3	.	.	TRBV29-1	CSVARHNTDTQYF	TGCAGCGTTGCGAGACATAACACAGATACGCAGTATTTT
TRBJ2-1	.	.	TRBV12-5	CASGISYNEQFF	TGTGCTAGTGGTATTTCCTACAATGAGCAGTTCTTC
TRBJ2-5	TRBD2	few	TRBV2	CASSYGGLAGGPYETQYF	TGTGCCAGCAGTTACGGAGGACTAGCGGGGGGGCCCTACGAGACCCAGTACTTC
TRBJ1-2	.	.	TRBV6-1	CASSEGRDDGYTF	TGTGCCAGCAGTGAAGGCCGGGACGATGGCTACACCTTC
TRBJ2-1	.	.	TRBV19	CASSIDANGPYNEQFF	TGTGCCAGTAGTATAGACGCCAACGGCCCCTACAATGAGCAGTTCTTC
TRBJ1-5	.	.	TRBV6-1	CASIWGSNQPQHF	TGTGCCAGCATCTGGGGCAGCAATCAGCCCCAGCATTTT
TRBJ1-5	.	.	TRBV30	CALRRGEGALGPQHF	TGTGCCTTACGACGGGGAGAAGGAGCCCTAGGGCCCCAGCATTTT
TRBJ1-1	.	few	TRBV7-2	CASSLTGVMNTEAFF	TGTGCCAGCAGCTTGACGGGGGTCATGAACACTGAAGCTTTCTTT
TRBJ2-5	.	few	TRBV29-1	CSVNWGQETQYF	TGCAGCGTTAATTGGGGACAAGAGACCCAGTACTTC
TRBJ1-5	.	.	TRBV7-9	CASSLGGNNQPQHF	TGTGCCAGCAGCTTAGGAGGCAACAATCAGCCCCAGCATTTT
TRBJ1-6	.	once	TRBV7-9	CASSSQGRRSSYNSPLHF	TGTGCCAGCAGCTCCCAGGGACGCCGAAGCTCCTATAATTCACCCCTCCACTTT
TRBJ2-5	TRBD2	.	TRBV29-1	CSVEGWAGGSRETQYF	TGCAGCGTTGAGGGTTGGGCGGGGGGAAGTCGGGAGACCCAGTACTTC
TRBJ2-1	.	once	TRBV7-2	CASSLVERGNEQFF	TGTGCCAGCAGCTTAGTAGAAAGAGGGAATGAGCAGTTCTTC
TRBJ1-1	TRBD1	few	TRBV29-1	CSVEGDRGIAFF	TGCAGCGTTGAAGGGGACAGGGGGATAGCTTTCTTT
TRBJ1-6	.	.	TRBV4-1	CASSLQGNSPLHF	TGCGCCAGCAGCCTTCAGGGTAATTCACCCCTCCACTTT